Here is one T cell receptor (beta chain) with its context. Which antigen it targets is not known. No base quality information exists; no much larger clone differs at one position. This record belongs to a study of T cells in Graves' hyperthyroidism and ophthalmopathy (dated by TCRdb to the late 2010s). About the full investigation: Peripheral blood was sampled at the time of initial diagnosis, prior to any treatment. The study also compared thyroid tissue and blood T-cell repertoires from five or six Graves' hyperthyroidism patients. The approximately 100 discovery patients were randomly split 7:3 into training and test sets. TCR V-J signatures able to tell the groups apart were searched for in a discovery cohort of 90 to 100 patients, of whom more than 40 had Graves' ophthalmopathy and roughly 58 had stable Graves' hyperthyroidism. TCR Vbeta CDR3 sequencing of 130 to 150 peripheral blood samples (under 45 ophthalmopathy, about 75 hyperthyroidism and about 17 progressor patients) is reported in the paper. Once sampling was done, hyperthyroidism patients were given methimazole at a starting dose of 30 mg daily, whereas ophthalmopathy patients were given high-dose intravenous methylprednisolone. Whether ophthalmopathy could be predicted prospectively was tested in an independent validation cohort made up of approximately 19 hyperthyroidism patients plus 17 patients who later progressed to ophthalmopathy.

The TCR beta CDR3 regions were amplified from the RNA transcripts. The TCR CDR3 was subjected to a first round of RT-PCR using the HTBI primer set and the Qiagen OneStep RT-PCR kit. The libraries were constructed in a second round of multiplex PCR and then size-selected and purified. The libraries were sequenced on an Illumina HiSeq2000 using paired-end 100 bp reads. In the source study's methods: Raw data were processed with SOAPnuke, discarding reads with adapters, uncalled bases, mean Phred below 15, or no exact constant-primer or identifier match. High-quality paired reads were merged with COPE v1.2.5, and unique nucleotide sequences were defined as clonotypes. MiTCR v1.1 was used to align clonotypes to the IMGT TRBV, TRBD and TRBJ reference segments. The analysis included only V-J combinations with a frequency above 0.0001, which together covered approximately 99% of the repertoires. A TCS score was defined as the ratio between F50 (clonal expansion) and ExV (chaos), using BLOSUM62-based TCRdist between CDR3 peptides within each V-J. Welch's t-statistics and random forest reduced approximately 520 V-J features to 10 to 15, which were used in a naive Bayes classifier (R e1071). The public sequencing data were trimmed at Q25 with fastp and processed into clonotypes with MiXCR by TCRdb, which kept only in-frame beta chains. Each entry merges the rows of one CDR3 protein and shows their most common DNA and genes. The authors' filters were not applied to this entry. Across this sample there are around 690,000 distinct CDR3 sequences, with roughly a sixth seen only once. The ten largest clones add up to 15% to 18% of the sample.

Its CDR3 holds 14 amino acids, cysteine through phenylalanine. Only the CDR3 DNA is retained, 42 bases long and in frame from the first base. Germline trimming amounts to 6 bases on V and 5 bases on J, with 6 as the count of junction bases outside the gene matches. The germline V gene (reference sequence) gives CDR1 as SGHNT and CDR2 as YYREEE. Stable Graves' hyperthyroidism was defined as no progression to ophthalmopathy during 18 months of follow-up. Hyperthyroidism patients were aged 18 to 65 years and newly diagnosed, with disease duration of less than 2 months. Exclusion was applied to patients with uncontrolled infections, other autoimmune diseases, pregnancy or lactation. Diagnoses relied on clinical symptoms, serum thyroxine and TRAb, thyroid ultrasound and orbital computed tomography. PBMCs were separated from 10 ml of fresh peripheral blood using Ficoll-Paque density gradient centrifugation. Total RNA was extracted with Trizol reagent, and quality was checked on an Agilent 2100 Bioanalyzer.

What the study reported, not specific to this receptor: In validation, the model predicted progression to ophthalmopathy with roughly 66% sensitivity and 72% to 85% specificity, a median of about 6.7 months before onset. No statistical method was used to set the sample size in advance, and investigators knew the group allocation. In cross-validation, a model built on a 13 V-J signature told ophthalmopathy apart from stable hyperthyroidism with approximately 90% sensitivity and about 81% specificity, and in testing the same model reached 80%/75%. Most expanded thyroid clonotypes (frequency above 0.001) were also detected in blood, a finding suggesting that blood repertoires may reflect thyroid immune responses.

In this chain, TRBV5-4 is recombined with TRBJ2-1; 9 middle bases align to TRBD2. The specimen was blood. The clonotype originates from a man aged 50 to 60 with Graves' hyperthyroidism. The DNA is TGTGCCAGCAAAGGAGCGGGAGGTGACAATGAGCAGTTCTTC. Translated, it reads CASKGAGGDNEQFF. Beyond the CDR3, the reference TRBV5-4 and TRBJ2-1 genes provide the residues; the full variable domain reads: ETGVTQSPTHLIKTRGQQVTLRCSSQSGHNTVSWYQQALGQGPQFIFQYYREEENGRGNFPPRFSGLQFPNYSSELNVNALELDDSALYLCASKGAGGDNEQFFGPGTRLTVL.